This entry lists 30 T cell receptor beta chains sequenced from one sample in a study of T cell repertoires in cytomegalovirus infection. Each CDR3 protein gets one entry after TCRdb re-called the reads with MiXCR. In the table there are 250,000 to 300,000 distinct CDR3 sequences, 8% to 9.5% of which are singletons. The source material was PBMCs. The source of these receptors is a human donor in good health (CMV status not recorded). Some clones in this sample may be carry-over from other donors' samples.

The chain joins TRBV29-1 to TRBJ1-2; 8 nucleotides agree with TRBD1. Germline V gives CDR1 SQVTM, CDR2 ANQGSEA. With 2 bases clipped from V and 2 bases from J, the junction kept 7 bases outside the gene matches. The CDR3 is made up of 15 amino acids. The CDR3 sequence is CSVESDRDDNYGYTF. Written as DNA, the CDR3 is TGCAGCGTTGAATCGGACAGGGACGACAACTATGGCTACACCTTC.

This clonotype was recorded a few times. The chain recombines TRBV28 with TRBJ1-5; D unclear. Germline CDR1 is MDHEN and CDR2 is SYDVKM. Trimming removed 3 bases at V and 6 bases at J, with 9 bases between. This CDR3 is built from 13 residues. CDR3 amino acids: CASSLPSFQPQHF. In DNA, the CDR3 is TGTGCCAGCAGTTTGCCCTCCTTTCAGCCCCAGCATTTT. Full variable domain (missing parts from reference TRBV28 and TRBJ1-5): DVKVTQSSRYLVKRTGEKVFLECVQDMDHENMFWYRQDPGLGLRLIYFSYDVKMKEKGDIPEGYSVSREKKERFSLILESASTNQTSMYLCASSLPSFQPQHFGDGTRLSIL.

The sample holds many counts of this clonotype. This rearrangement joins TRBV11-2 to TRBJ1-1; TRBD1 matches at 7 bases. This CDR3 is built from 16 residues. The ends lost 3 bases at V and 1 base at J; junction bases unmatched: 8. Germline V gene sequence: CDR1 SGHAT, CDR2 FQNNGV. CDR3: CASSLFRGAENTEAFF. In nucleotides, the CDR3 is TGTGCCAGCAGCTTGTTCAGGGGGGCCGAGAACACTGAAGCTTTCTTT. Full variable domain (rest looked up from reference TRBV11-2 and TRBJ1-1): EAGVAQSPRYKIIEKRQSVAFWCNPISGHATLYWYQQILGQGPKLLIQFQNNGVVDDSQLPKDRFSAERLKGVDSTLKIQPAKLEDSAVYLCASSLFRGAENTEAFFGQGTRLTVV.

Many counts were recorded for this clonotype. The rearrangement joins TRBV7-2 to TRBJ1-1; 7 bases are a match to TRBD1. Germline V lookup: CDR1 SGHTA, CDR2 FQGNSA. Trimming took 2 bases from V and 1 from J; bases not matched to a gene: 1. CDR3 size: 14 residues. CDR3 loop: CASSLNRGNTEAFF. DNA of the CDR3: TGTGCCAGCAGCTTAAACAGGGGGAACACTGAAGCTTTCTTT.

This clonotype was found a few times. This rearrangement joins TRBV6-5 to TRBJ2-7; TRBD1 might be the D (6 bases). The V end lost 6 bases, the J end lost 3 bases, and 24 bases lay between the germline ends. CDR1 is MNHEY, CDR2 SVGAGI, per germline. This CDR3 is 17 amino acids long. The CDR3 is CASRFDRTAKIYYEQYF. The CDR3 nucleotides are TGTGCCAGCAGATTCGATCGGACAGCCAAAATATACTACGAGCAGTACTTC.

The V gene is TRBV5-1, the J gene TRBJ2-7, with 7 nucleotides matching TRBD2. The germline V gene encodes CDR1 SGHRS and CDR2 YFSETQ. V dropped 3 bases and J dropped 4; count of bases not matched to a gene: 10. The CDR3 has 15 amino acids. The CDR3 here is CASSWMGGRNYEQYF. In DNA form, the CDR3 reads TGCGCCAGCAGCTGGATGGGCGGGAGAAATTACGAGCAGTACTTC.

The chain carries TRBV5-1 and TRBJ2-7; D unresolved. CDR1 is SGHRS and CDR2 is YFSETQ in the germline V gene. There are 14 residues in the CDR3. Trimming took 0 bases from V and 4 from J, leaving 11 bases between them. The CDR3 DNA sequence: TGCGCCAGCAGCTTGGAAGGCCCCACTTACGAGCAGTACTTC. Encoded protein: CASSLEGPTYEQYF.

This clonotype was seen a handful of times. The rearrangement uses TRBV20-1 and TRBJ2-5; TRBD2 is a possible D gene (6 bases). The germline CDR1 and CDR2 sequences are DFQATT and SNEGSKA (reference sequence). The V gene lost 4 bases and the J gene lost 4 bases, with 16 bases spanning the gap. The CDR3 has 14 residues. CDR3 in amino acids: CSATRRGVRETQYF. CDR3 nucleotide sequence: TGCAGTGCTACCCGGAGGGGAGTACGAGAGACCCAGTACTTC.

The chain joins TRBV2 to TRBJ2-2; D is uncertain. CDR1 and CDR2 (germline): SNHLY, FYNNEI. The V gene lost 5 bases and the J gene lost 4 bases, with 14 bases spanning the gap. The CDR3 consists of 15 residues. The CDR3 coding sequence is TGTGCCAGCAGTTATCAGGAGATGGGCACCGGGGAGCTGTTTTTT. This encodes CASSYQEMGTGELFF.

The sample holds many counts of this clonotype. The genes are TRBV7-2 and TRBJ1-6, with D hard to call. The CDR3 is 11 amino acids. Germline V gene lookup returns CDR1 SGHTA and CDR2 FQGNSA. Between the trimmed V and J ends, which lost 1 base and 14 bases, there was a span of 6 bases. The CDR3 region has the DNA TGTGCCAGCAGCTTAGAGACGTCCCTCCACTTT. Encoded protein: CASSLETSLHF.

This clonotype was detected only a few times. The rearrangement links TRBV7-9 to TRBJ1-2; D is undetermined. Trimming removed 4 bases at V and 2 bases at J, with 11 bases between. CDR1 SEHNR and CDR2 FQNEAQ come from the germline V gene (reference sequence). This CDR3 region has 14 residues. CDR3 loop: CASSSSGLNYGYTF. The CDR3 coding sequence is TGTGCCAGCAGCTCGTCAGGCTTAAACTATGGCTACACCTTC.

This clonotype has ten or more counts. The J gene is TRBJ1-3, the V gene TRBV7-2; weak D call: TRBD1 (5 bases). Trimming removed 2 bases at V and 3 bases at J, with 14 bases between. CDR1 is SGHTA, CDR2 FQGNSA, per germline. CDR3 length: 16 amino acids. The CDR3 DNA is TGTGCCAGCAGCTTACAGGGATCGGCAGGTGGAAACACCATATATTTT. Amino acid sequence: CASSLQGSAGGNTIYF.

At least ten counts were recorded for this clonotype. The V and J genes are TRBV7-9 and TRBJ1-4; 7 bases align to TRBD1. From germline, CDR1 is SEHNR and CDR2 FQNEAQ (reference sequence). J was trimmed by 3 bases and V by 0 bases; bases with no gene match: 1. This CDR3 contains 15 residues. The CDR3 sequence: CASSLAQGANEKLFF. In DNA form, the CDR3 reads TGTGCCAGCAGCTTAGCGCAGGGGGCTAATGAAAAACTGTTTTTT.

This clonotype was seen many times. The V gene is TRBV2, the J gene TRBJ2-1; 7 bases agree with TRBD2. Looked up from germline, CDR1 is SNHLY and CDR2 is FYNNEI. The CDR3 covers 11 residues. Unmatched junction bases numbered 4, after V lost 8 bases and J lost 9 bases. CDR3 sequence reads: CASAGRAEQFF. The CDR3 bases are TGTGCCAGCGCAGGGAGGGCTGAGCAGTTCTTC.

This clonotype was recorded at least ten times. The CDR3 protein is CASSEIPGQNSPLHF. The CDR3 DNA sequence: TGCGCCAGCAGTGAGATTCCGGGACAGAATTCACCCCTCCACTTT. The V call is TRBV10-2, the J call TRBJ1-6; 7 positions match TRBD1. The CDR3 is 15 residues long. V lost 2 bases, J lost 7 bases, and 5 bases stayed unmatched. Germline V CDR1 and CDR2: WSHSY, SAAADI.

This rearrangement joins TRBV6-2 or TRBV6-3 to TRBJ1-2; D uncertain. The CDR3 loop spans 15 amino acids. The V gene lost 0 bases and the J gene lost 4 bases, with 12 bases spanning the gap. Germline-derived CDR1 and CDR2 are MNHEY and SVGEGT. The CDR3 protein is CASSYSSSLLYGYTF. The CDR3 bases are TGTGCCAGCAGTTACTCTTCCTCCCTCCTCTATGGCTACACCTTC.

This clonotype appeared once. This may arise from a read error, as a much more abundant clone is one base away. This chain connects TRBV20-1 to TRBJ2-3; TRBD2 matches 9 bases. Germline V CDR1 and CDR2: DFQATT, SNEGSKA (reference sequence). The CDR3 extends over 15 amino acids. The CDR3 sequence is CSAVSGGLSTDTQNF. CDR3 coding DNA: TGCAGTGCCGTTAGCGGGGGCTTAAGCACAGATACGCAGAATTTT.

The V and J genes are TRBV20-1 and TRBJ1-2; D possibly corresponds to TRBD1 (5 bases). The CDR3 is 17 residues long. The V gene lost 3 bases and the J gene lost 5 bases, with 25 bases spanning the gap. Germline V CDR1 and CDR2: DFQATT, SNEGSKA (reference sequence). In nucleotides, the CDR3 is TGCAGTGCTAGGCCGGGGGGATCGGAGGGCAGCGCATATGGCTACACCTTC. It codes for CSARPGGSEGSAYGYTF.

This clonotype was recorded a few times. CDR3 bases: TGTGCCACCGTGGAGACAGGGAATATTGAAAAACTGTTTTTT. This encodes CATVETGNIEKLFF. The chain uses TRBV2 and TRBJ1-4, with 7 positions matching TRBD1. V was clipped by 10 bases and J by 7 bases; unmatched bases: 12. CDR1 and CDR2 (germline): SNHLY, FYNNEI. This CDR3 region has 14 residues.

This clonotype showed up many times. The rearrangement uses TRBV7-6 and TRBJ1-2; 11 bases align to TRBD1. V was clipped by 3 bases and J by 8 bases; unmatched bases: 8. The CDR3 is made up of 15 amino acids. Germline values: CDR1 SGHVS, CDR2 FNYEAQ. DNA for the CDR3: TGTGCCAGCAGCTTTCTGGACAGGGGGCTGAAGGGCTACACCTTC. It codes for CASSFLDRGLKGYTF.

As DNA, the CDR3 is TGCAGTGCTAGGGAAACAGGGGAGGAGGCTTTCTTT. This codes for CSARETGEEAFF. The chain uses TRBV20-1 and TRBJ1-1, with 7 bases identical to TRBD1. CDR1 and CDR2 from the germline V gene are DFQATT and SNEGSKA (reference sequence). The V and J ends lost 3 bases and 11 bases, in that order; junction bases with no gene match: 9. The CDR3 contains 12 residues.

This clonotype was counted many times. The rearrangement uses TRBV7-2 and TRBJ2-3; D not resolved. CDR1 and CDR2 from the germline V gene are SGHTA and FQGNSA. V shed 0 bases and J shed 6 bases, with 13 bases lying between them. The CDR3 spans 15 residues. The CDR3 region is CASSLALGRRDTQYF. The CDR3 coding sequence is TGTGCCAGCAGCTTAGCGCTAGGTAGGCGGGATACGCAGTATTTT.

This clonotype was found many times. The rearrangement uses TRBV6-2 or TRBV6-3 and TRBJ2-1; 12 bases match TRBD2. V lost 4 bases, J lost 1 base, and 8 bases stayed unmatched. Germline V lookup: CDR1 MNHEY, CDR2 SVGEGT. The CDR3 totals 18 residues. Here the CDR3 DNA reads TGTGCCAGCAGTTGGACTAGCGGGACTACCCTTTCCTACAATGAGCAGTTCTTC. This translates into CASSWTSGTTLSYNEQFF.

The V gene is TRBV7-9, the J gene TRBJ2-1, with D perhaps matching TRBD1 (6 bases). CDR1 and CDR2 from the germline V gene are SEHNR and FQNEAQ (reference sequence). The CDR3 is 14 residues long. Deletions cut 0 bases from V and 10 bases from J, with 13 bases between. CDR3 nucleotides: TGTGCCAGCAGCTTAGCGTCAGGGGTAGGCGAGCAGTTCTTC. Protein sequence: CASSLASGVGEQFF.

There are many counts of this clonotype. The V call is TRBV4-3, the J call TRBJ2-3, with D possibly matching TRBD2 (5 bases). Germline CDR1 is LGHNA and CDR2 is YSLEER. The CDR3 has 17 residues. Between the trimmed V and J ends, which lost 1 base and 4 bases, there was a span of 18 bases. The CDR3 loop is CASSQAARVRVSDTQYF. CDR3 nucleotides: TGCGCCAGCAGCCAAGCCGCGAGGGTTAGGGTGTCAGATACGCAGTATTTT.

This clonotype was detected many times. This chain links TRBV7-8 with TRBJ1-5, with 9 bases aligning to TRBD1. Germline trimming cut 5 bases from V and 5 bases from J; bases unmatched to any gene: 7. This CDR3 spans 15 amino acids. Germline V gene lookup returns CDR1 SGHVS and CDR2 FQNEAQ. The CDR3 DNA is TGTGCCAGCAGCGAGGACAGGGGAAGGCATCAGCCCCAGCATTTT. Translating it yields CASSEDRGRHQPQHF.

This clonotype was counted at least ten times. This chain links TRBV7-2 with TRBJ1-1; TRBD1 matches at 7 bases. The CDR3 spans 15 residues. V lost 4 bases to trimming and J lost 1 base; unmatched junction nucleotides: 6. Germline loops: CDR1 SGHTA, CDR2 FQGNSA. The CDR3 spells CASSSNPGGNTEAFF. As DNA, the CDR3 is TGTGCCAGCAGCTCAAACCCAGGGGGGAACACTGAAGCTTTCTTT.

J is TRBJ1-3 and V is TRBV7-6; 7 bases align to TRBD1. V was pared by 5 bases and J by 4 bases, with 11 bases of the junction left unmatched. The germline gives CDR1 SGHVS, CDR2 FNYEAQ. There are 16 residues in the CDR3. CDR3 DNA: TGTGCCAGCAGCCCCCGGGCAGGGGGGCCCGGAAACACCATATATTTT. It encodes CASSPRAGGPGNTIYF.

The sample holds many counts of this clonotype. This chain uses TRBV7-9 with TRBJ2-1, with D hard to call. The germline CDR1 and CDR2 sequences are SEHNR and FQNEAQ (reference sequence). V lost 3 bases and J 9 bases, leaving 12 bases between the germline ends. CDR3 size: 13 residues. In DNA, the CDR3 is TGTGCCAGCAGCTTCATCGAATATAGTGAGCAGTTCTTC. It encodes CASSFIEYSEQFF.

Many counts were recorded for this clonotype. CDR3 protein: CASRFRSGSNEQFF. For the CDR3, the DNA is TGTGCCAGCCGCTTCAGGAGCGGGAGCAATGAGCAGTTCTTC. This chain connects TRBV6-1 to TRBJ2-1; 8 bases are a match to TRBD2. The germline gives CDR1 MNHNS, CDR2 SASEGT. Trimming cost V 8 bases and J 6 bases; bases outside gene matches: 9. The CDR3 length is 14 residues.